Listed below are T cell receptor beta chains from one sample, sequenced in a study of blood T cell repertoires in COVID-19. Profiled with immunoSEQ multiplex PCR; TCRdb holds only in-frame clones, not every one. Among under 200,000 clones, roughly nine tenths were seen once, and the ten largest hold 3% to 4%. Sequenced sample: peripheral blood. Receptors originate from a woman in her 70s with acute or convalescent COVID-19. Both conserved end residues are part of each CDR3. The D gene is left open where the match is weak. Size is omitted from some rows. Given values are once, few, many or a class for expanded clones.

abundance | j_gene | d_gene | v_gene | CDR3aa | CDR3nt
- | TRBJ1-1 | - | TRBV6-5 | CASSYRGNTEAFF | TGTGCCAGCAGTTATAGGGGGAACACTGAAGCTTTCTTT
- | TRBJ1-3 | - | TRBV12-3/TRBV12-4 | CASSFMQGNTIYF | TGTGCCAGCAGTTTTATGCAGGGAAACACCATATATTTT
- | TRBJ1-1 | - | TRBV5-6 | CASSGRGYDTEAFF | TGTGCCAGCAGCGGAAGGGGGTACGACACTGAAGCTTTCTTT
once | TRBJ2-6 | - | TRBV6-5 | CASKSTGTGANVLTF | TGTGCCAGCAAATCTACAGGGACCGGGGCCAACGTCCTGACTTTC
- | TRBJ1-1 | - | TRBV4-3 | CASSQGSGGNTEAFF | TGCGCCAGCAGCCAGGGTTCGGGGGGGAACACTGAAGCTTTCTTT
few | TRBJ2-1 | TRBD2 | TRBV28 | CASGLGVNEQFF | TGTGCCAGCGGACTAGGGGTCAATGAGCAGTTCTTC
- | TRBJ1-4 | - | TRBV19 | CASSIGWRNEKLFF | TGTGCCAGTAGTATTGGGTGGCGGAATGAAAAACTGTTTTTT
- | TRBJ1-5 | - | TRBV24-1 | CATSAGSSNQPQHF | TGTGCCACCAGTGCAGGTTCAAGCAATCAGCCCCAGCATTTT
- | TRBJ2-1 | TRBD2 | TRBV9 | CASSVSGGTSYNEQFF | TGTGCCAGCAGCGTATCGGGAGGTACCTCCTACAATGAGCAGTTCTTC
- | TRBJ1-4 | - | TRBV5-6 | CASSSLDWDEKLFF | TGTGCCAGCAGCTCGCTGGACTGGGATGAAAAACTGTTTTTT
- | TRBJ1-3 | - | TRBV19 | CASSIGQPSSGNTIYF | TGTGCCAGTAGTATCGGACAGCCCAGCTCTGGAAACACCATATATTTT
once | TRBJ1-6 | - | TRBV11-2 | CASSAPTNRINSPLHF | TGTGCCAGCAGCGCGCCCACGAACCGAATAAATTCACCCCTCCACTTT
once | TRBJ2-6 | - | TRBV7-9 | CASSLGRAGANVLTF | TGTGCCAGCAGCTTAGGGCGGGCTGGGGCCAACGTCCTGACTTTC
few | TRBJ1-1 | TRBD1 | TRBV4-1 | CASSPEQGRLAFF | TGCGCCAGCAGCCCAGAACAGGGGAGGTTAGCTTTCTTT
once | TRBJ1-2 | - | TRBV4-2 | CASSQVGLNYGYTF | TGTGCCAGCAGCCAAGTTGGACTTAACTATGGCTACACCTTC
- | TRBJ2-7 | - | TRBV4-3 | CASSQDYTSYEQYF | TGCGCCAGCAGCCAAGATTACACAAGCTACGAGCAGTACTTC
- | TRBJ1-2 | - | TRBV6-1 | CASSEVQGEGYGYTF | TGTGCCAGCAGTGAAGTTCAAGGGGAGGGCTATGGCTACACCTTC
- | TRBJ1-4 | - | TRBV25-1 | CASRRQVDEKLFF | TGTGCCAGCAGGAGACAGGTAGATGAAAAACTGTTTTTT
- | TRBJ2-5 | TRBD2 | TRBV7-2 | CASSLAGLAGQETQYF | TGTGCCAGCAGCCTCGCGGGACTAGCGGGACAAGAGACCCAGTACTTC
once | TRBJ2-5 | - | TRBV6-5 | CASRLDVETQYF | TGTGCCAGCAGATTAGATGTGGAGACCCAGTACTTC
few | TRBJ1-2 | TRBD1 | TRBV3-1/TRBV3-2 | CASSPRQGSYGYTF | TGTGCCAGCAGCCCCCGACAGGGGTCCTATGGCTACACCTTC
- | TRBJ2-3 | - | TRBV19 | CASSEQGGAPSTDTQYF | TGTGCCAGTAGTGAACAGGGGGGGGCCCCCTCCACAGATACGCAGTATTTT
- | TRBJ1-5 | TRBD1 | TRBV24-1 | CATSDRGTGMGNQPQHF | TGTGCCACCAGTGACCGTGGGACAGGAATGGGCAATCAGCCCCAGCATTTT
many | TRBJ1-1 | TRBD1 | TRBV9 | CASSVTGGRTEAFF | TGTGCCAGCAGCGTCACAGGGGGCCGCACTGAAGCTTTCTTT
- | TRBJ2-7 | - | TRBV2 | CASSGLGGIEQYF | TGTGCCAGCAGCGGGCTTGGAGGGATCGAGCAGTACTTC
- | TRBJ2-5 | - | TRBV28 | CASQDYLGETQYF | TGTGCCAGCCAGGACTACCTGGGGGAGACCCAGTACTTC
- | TRBJ1-3 | - | TRBV4-1 | CASSQLTGSGNTIYF | TGCGCCAGCAGCCAACTTACAGGCTCCGGAAACACCATATATTTT
- | TRBJ2-7 | - | TRBV9 | CASSVDGGRFYEQYF | TGTGCCAGCAGCGTAGACGGGGGAAGATTCTACGAGCAGTACTTC
- | TRBJ2-1 | - | TRBV7-9 | CASSPHDSYTYNEQFF | TGTGCCAGCAGCCCCCACGACAGTTACACTTACAATGAGCAGTTCTTC
- | TRBJ2-5 | - | TRBV3-1/TRBV3-2 | CASRNRGKETQYF | TGTGCCAGCCGTAATAGGGGAAAAGAGACCCAGTACTTC
few | TRBJ2-5 | - | TRBV7-8 | CASSKFPGLAQETQYF | TGTGCCAGCAGCAAATTCCCCGGGCTAGCACAAGAGACCCAGTACTTC
- | TRBJ2-1 | - | TRBV7-9 | CASSLGPSSYNEQFF | TGTGCCAGCAGCCTAGGTCCCAGCTCCTACAATGAGCAGTTCTTC
- | TRBJ1-4 | - | TRBV3-1/TRBV3-2 | CASTGREGRKLFF | TGTGCCAGCACGGGCCGCGAGGGTCGAAAACTGTTTTTT
- | TRBJ2-1 | TRBD2 | TRBV30 | CAWGLAGAGSYNEQFF | TGTGCCTGGGGACTAGCGGGGGCCGGCTCCTACAATGAGCAGTTCTTC
- | TRBJ2-1 | TRBD2 | TRBV19 | CASSILAGGRLNEQFF | TGTGCCAGTAGTATACTAGCGGGGGGGCGTTTGAATGAGCAGTTCTTC
- | TRBJ2-3 | - | TRBV4-3 | CASSQDSGAAWDTQYF | TGCGCCAGCAGCCAAGATTCTGGCGCGGCATGGGATACGCAGTATTTT
- | TRBJ2-3 | TRBD1 | TRBV4-3 | CASSQGDRGRGTDTQYF | TGCGCCAGCAGCCAAGGGGACAGGGGGCGCGGCACAGATACGCAGTATTTT
once | TRBJ1-4 | - | TRBV5-8 | CASSRVTTNEKLFF | TGTGCCAGCAGCCGCGTTACGACTAATGAAAAACTGTTTTTT
- | TRBJ1-1 | - | TRBV25-1 | CASSESGYTEAFF | TGTGCCAGCAGTGAAAGCGGGTACACTGAAGCTTTCTTT
- | TRBJ2-3 | - | TRBV5-1 | CASSLGLGDSRTDTQYF | TGCGCCAGCAGCTTGGGCCTTGGGGACTCTCGCACAGATACGCAGTATTTT
- | TRBJ1-2 | - | TRBV6-5 | CASSYSGQGSGYTF | TGTGCCAGCAGTTACTCCGGCCAGGGGTCTGGCTACACCTTC
- | TRBJ1-2 | - | TRBV6-5 | CASSFTGRDYGYTF | TGTGCCAGCAGTTTTACAGGGCGAGACTATGGCTACACCTTC
- | TRBJ2-6 | - | TRBV7-3 | CASSPGRNNVLTF | TGTGCCAGCAGCCCCGGGAGAAACAACGTCCTGACTTTC
- | TRBJ2-2 | TRBD1 | TRBV6-5 | CASSYGDRGLSGELFF | TGTGCCAGCAGTTACGGTGACAGGGGGCTTAGCGGGGAGCTGTTTTTT
- | TRBJ1-5 | - | TRBV28 | CASVQGHQPQHF | TGTGCCAGCGTACAGGGCCATCAGCCCCAGCATTTT
- | TRBJ1-5 | - | TRBV6-5 | CASREDIFGPQHF | TGTGCCAGCAGAGAGGACATATTCGGACCCCAGCATTTT
- | TRBJ1-4 | - | TRBV4-1 | CASSTIQGSSNEKLFF | TGCGCCAGCAGCACAATCCAGGGGTCAAGTAATGAAAAACTGTTTTTT
- | TRBJ2-7 | - | TRBV2 | CASRRTGSAYEQYF | TGTGCCAGCAGGCGTACAGGGAGCGCCTACGAGCAGTACTTC
once | TRBJ2-7 | - | TRBV7-9 | CASSTPGHKISYEQYF | TGTGCCAGCAGCACTCCGGGACACAAAATCTCCTACGAGCAGTACTTC
- | TRBJ2-1 | - | TRBV12-3/TRBV12-4 | CASSRGAWEQFF | TGTGCCAGCAGTCGGGGGGCCTGGGAGCAGTTCTTC
- | TRBJ2-5 | TRBD2 | TRBV9 | CASSVAGLAGGLEETQYF | TGTGCCAGCAGCGTAGCTGGACTAGCGGGGGGGCTCGAAGAGACCCAGTACTTC
few | TRBJ2-5 | - | TRBV11-2 | CASAKQVQETQYF | TGTGCCAGCGCTAAGCAAGTCCAAGAGACCCAGTACTTC
- | TRBJ2-5 | TRBD1 | TRBV18 | CASSPLSLTGGSQETQYF | TGTGCCAGCTCACCACTCTCCCTCACAGGGGGCTCCCAAGAGACCCAGTACTTC